A selection of T cell receptor beta chains follows, all from one sample in a study of CD8 T cells in Susac syndrome. A single record per CDR3 protein comes from TCRdb applying MiXCR to the immunoSEQ multiplex PCR reads. Found here are a few hundred thousand distinct CDR3 sequences, roughly 85% of them singletons; the top ten hold about 0.22%. The sample consisted of CD8+ T cells from PBMCs. Source of these receptors: a human donor with multiple sclerosis. CDR3s include the opening cysteine and the closing phenylalanine or tryptophan. D genes are given only for firm matches. For some rows the clone size is stated as once, few or many, or as a class when expanded; others skip it.

D gene,J gene,clone size,V gene,CDR3 protein,CDR3 DNA
.,TRBJ2-2,once,TRBV29-1,CSVELENTGELFF,TGCAGCGTTGAATTGGAGAACACCGGGGAGCTGTTTTTT
.,TRBJ1-1,.,TRBV30,CAWSPTGTEAFF,TGTGCCTGGAGTCCGACAGGCACTGAAGCTTTCTTT
TRBD2,TRBJ2-1,.,TRBV2,CASSEYAASGSGEQFF,TGTGCCAGCAGTGAATACGCGGCTAGCGGGAGCGGTGAGCAGTTCTTC
.,TRBJ2-1,.,TRBV14,CASSQLRDGNEQFF,TGTGCCAGCAGCCAATTACGGGATGGGAATGAGCAGTTCTTC
.,TRBJ2-5,.,TRBV7-9,CASSPTGGYRQETQYF,TGTGCCAGCAGCCCGACTGGGGGGTACCGCCAAGAGACCCAGTACTTC
.,TRBJ1-1,.,TRBV7-9,CASSHTVQNTEAFF,TGTGCCAGCAGCCACACCGTACAAAACACTGAAGCTTTCTTT
TRBD1,TRBJ1-2,.,TRBV7-9,CASSLGDRNYGYTF,TGTGCCAGCAGCTTGGGGGACAGAAACTATGGCTACACCTTC
.,TRBJ1-5,.,TRBV5-6,CASSFSQGHQPQHF,TGTGCCAGCAGCTTTTCACAGGGTCATCAGCCCCAGCATTTT
TRBD2,TRBJ2-1,.,TRBV6-2/TRBV6-3,CASNRGLGGGSEQFF,TGTGCCAGCAATCGAGGCCTCGGGGGGGGCTCTGAGCAGTTCTTC
.,TRBJ2-4,.,TRBV4-2,CASSQDQGGVLAKNIQYF,TGTGCCAGCAGCCAAGATCAGGGGGGGGTCTTAGCCAAAAACATTCAGTACTTC
.,TRBJ1-2,.,TRBV27,CASSFGGNYYGYTF,TGTGCCAGCAGTTTTGGCGGAAACTACTATGGCTACACCTTC
.,TRBJ2-1,.,TRBV6-5,CASSYTFPRPGGQFF,TGTGCCAGCAGTTACACCTTTCCCCGACCAGGCGGGCAGTTCTTC
.,TRBJ2-6,few,TRBV28,CASSLGLSGANVLTF,TGTGCCAGCAGTCTGGGCCTCTCTGGGGCCAACGTCCTGACTTTC
TRBD2,TRBJ2-1,.,TRBV7-7,CASSERLAAPYNEQFF,TGTGCTAGCAGCGAGAGGCTAGCGGCTCCTTACAATGAGCAGTTCTTC
TRBD1,TRBJ2-7,.,TRBV2,CASKTGYEQYF,TGTGCCAGCAAGACAGGGTACGAGCAGTACTTC
.,TRBJ2-1,few,TRBV5-1,CASSPDYSYNEQFF,TGCGCCAGCAGCCCAGACTACTCCTACAATGAGCAGTTCTTC
TRBD2,TRBJ2-1,.,TRBV6-1,CASRLTSGTHSYNEQFF,TGTGCCAGCAGGCTGACTAGCGGGACACACTCCTACAATGAGCAGTTCTTC
TRBD2,TRBJ2-1,once,TRBV5-1,CASSLELAGPDNEQFF,TGCGCCAGCAGCTTGGAGCTAGCGGGACCCGACAATGAGCAGTTCTTC
TRBD1,TRBJ1-2,.,TRBV29-1,CSVEVEDGAGGLVRGYTF,TGCAGCGTTGAAGTCGAAGACGGGGCAGGGGGCTTAGTACGTGGCTACACCTTC
.,TRBJ2-2,.,TRBV12-3/TRBV12-4,CASSLGREEDGGELFF,TGTGCCAGCAGTTTGGGTAGGGAAGAGGATGGCGGGGAGCTGTTTTTT
.,TRBJ2-3,.,TRBV29-1,CSASGGSHTDTQYF,TGCAGCGCCTCCGGTGGGTCCCACACAGATACGCAGTATTTT
TRBD2,TRBJ2-1,.,TRBV14,CASSLSTSGRVHEQFF,TGTGCCAGCAGCCTGTCGACTAGCGGGAGAGTCCATGAGCAGTTCTTC
TRBD2,TRBJ2-5,.,TRBV13,CASSLATSGDVLRETQYF,TGTGCCAGCAGCTTAGCGACTAGCGGGGACGTTTTACGAGAGACCCAGTACTTC
TRBD2,TRBJ2-7,.,TRBV11-1,CASSASLGLAGRTTSPYEQYF,TGTGCCAGCAGCGCGTCCCTGGGACTAGCGGGACGAACCACGTCGCCCTACGAGCAGTACTTC
.,TRBJ2-7,once,TRBV3-1,CASSQLGTASYEQYF,TGTGCCAGCAGCCAGTTAGGAACAGCTTCCTACGAGCAGTACTTC
TRBD2,TRBJ2-1,.,TRBV27,CASSLGTSPNNEQFF,TGTGCCAGCAGTTTAGGGACTAGTCCCAACAATGAGCAGTTCTTC
TRBD2,TRBJ2-7,.,TRBV5-6,CASSAGTSGRTLREQYF,TGTGCCAGCAGCGCGGGGACTAGCGGGAGAACCCTACGCGAGCAGTACTTC
.,TRBJ1-5,few,TRBV6-4,CASSQESNQPQHF,TGTGCCAGCAGTCAGGAGAGCAATCAGCCCCAGCATTTT
.,TRBJ1-6,once,TRBV29-1,CSVLARGNSPLHF,TGCAGCGTTCTTGCCCGGGGAAACTCACCCCTCCACTTT
.,TRBJ2-7,.,TRBV29-1,CSVGALVHEQYF,TGCAGCGTAGGGGCATTGGTCCACGAGCAGTACTTC
.,TRBJ2-2,once,TRBV6-5,CASSLRNEGAGELFF,TGTGCCAGCAGTTTGAGGAATGAGGGTGCCGGGGAGCTGTTTTTT
.,TRBJ1-2,.,TRBV25-1,CASSEYEGRGYGYTF,TGTGCCAGCAGTGAATATGAGGGGCGCGGCTATGGCTACACCTTC
TRBD1,TRBJ2-7,.,TRBV18,CASSPVQGVSEQYF,TGTGCCAGCTCCCCAGTACAGGGGGTGAGTGAGCAGTACTTC
.,TRBJ1-2,.,TRBV30,CAWSVGKGYGYTF,TGTGCCTGGAGTGTGGGGAAAGGCTATGGCTACACCTTC